This T cell receptor beta chain was sequenced during a study of shared clonotypes between healthy human individuals. Study-wide points: Richness estimates generally favored naive over memory subsets. Clonotypes not shared had lower generation probabilities than those common to all four donors. Sharing across a few donors was seen in around 5% of naive CD4 clonotypes.

In the naive CD8 group, cells lacked CD45RO and were positively selected for CCR7, so terminally differentiated effector memory CD45RA+ cells were left out. Produced via immunoSEQ multiplex PCR; TCRdb's table is partial and in-frame only. This sample has roughly 2,000,000 clones; about 95% occur once, and the top ten carry around 1.2%. This clone was detected once. Its specificity is unknown. The CDR3 extends over 16 amino acids. Germline V CDR1 and CDR2: KGHSH, LQKENI. V was clipped by 3 bases and J by 6 bases, with 21 bases between them. What was sequenced was naive CD8+ T cells sorted from blood. The chain combines TRBV18 with TRBJ2-7, with D perhaps matching TRBD1 or TRBD2 (5 bases each). The receptor was isolated from a man younger than 30 in good health. The DNA for the CDR3 is TGTGCCAGCTCACCTCCCCCCGGGGACGGGCTTTTCGAGCAGTACTTC. It codes for CASSPPPGDGLFEQYF.